One sample yielded the 19 T cell receptor beta chains listed below, sequenced in a study of cytomegalovirus exposure and HLA in healthy donors. The PCR contained 60 Vbeta and 13 Jbeta primers. Some clones are missing from TCRdb's copy, which holds only in-frame ones; the method was immunoSEQ multiplex PCR. Here the sample spans under 200,000 clones, about 64% being singletons. The source material was PBMCs. The source of these receptors is a man aged 45 to 65 in good health and CMV-seronegative.

The chain uses TRBV20-1 and TRBJ2-7, with TRBD1 identical over 7 bases. The CDR3 covers 11 residues. Germline V lookup: CDR1 DFQATT, CDR2 SNEGSKA (reference sequence). The V and J ends lost 3 bases and 5 bases, in that order; junction bases with no gene match: 1. Here the CDR3 reads CSARDRNEQYF. CDR3 DNA sequence: TGCAGTGCTAGGGACAGGAACGAGCAGTACTTC.

This clone was recorded only once. The chain has TRBV9 and TRBJ1-1; maybe TRBD1 (5 bases). The CDR3 has 14 amino acids. Germline CDR1 reads SGDLS; CDR2 reads YYNGEE. The V end was cut by 0 bases, the J end by 5 bases, with 11 bases between. The CDR3 here is CASSVVRGGTEAFF. The DNA of the CDR3 is TGTGCCAGCAGCGTAGTCCGGGGGGGAACTGAAGCTTTCTTT.

This clone was found a few times. This chain joins TRBV7-9 and TRBJ2-5, with TRBD2 as a possible D gene (7 bases). The germline gives CDR1 SEHNR, CDR2 FQNEAQ (reference sequence). This CDR3 comprises 14 residues. Trimming stripped 5 bases from V and 5 bases from J, with 15 bases between. The CDR3 loop is CASSRVGGLETQYF. The CDR3 DNA follows: TGTGCCAGCAGCCGAGTGGGGGGGCTGGAGACCCAGTACTTC.

This clone was seen a handful of times. The chain is built from TRBV6-1 and TRBJ1-6; D remains ambiguous. V lost 0 bases and J lost 10, with 7 bases in between. CDR1 is MNHNS and CDR2 is SASEGT in the germline V gene. This CDR3 is built from 13 residues. CDR3 region: CASSEAGRSPLHF. The CDR3, as DNA: TGTGCCAGCAGTGAAGCGGGCAGGTCACCCCTCCACTTT.

The rearrangement joins TRBV7-2 to TRBJ1-6; 11 bases agree with TRBD1. Trimming cost V 8 bases and J 9 bases; bases outside gene matches: 12. The V gene's germline CDR1 is SGHTA and CDR2 FQGNSA. The CDR3 is 16 amino acids. CDR3 nucleotides: TGTGCCAGCCGTGTAGGGGGACAGGGGGAAGGTTCACCCCTCCACTTT. This translates into CASRVGGQGEGSPLHF.

V and J are TRBV12-5 and TRBJ1-2; D is unresolved. Looked up from germline, CDR1 is LGHNT and CDR2 is FRNRAP. Trimming stripped 6 bases from V and 1 base from J, with 9 bases between. The CDR3 totals 13 residues. The chain's CDR3 is CASGEGLNYGYTF. The CDR3 DNA reads as TGTGCTAGTGGGGAAGGACTTAACTATGGCTACACCTTC.

CDR3 DNA: TGTGCCAGTAGTACTTCGGACAGGGGAGGAGGCTACACCTTC. Translated, it gives CASSTSDRGGGYTF. The chain couples TRBV19 to TRBJ1-2; 9 bases line up with TRBD1. With 4 bases clipped from V and 8 bases from J, the junction kept 8 bases outside the gene matches. The CDR3 is made up of 14 amino acids. The V gene's germline CDR1 is LNHDA and CDR2 SQIVND (reference sequence).

The rearrangement joins TRBV19 to TRBJ1-1; TRBD1 matches at 7 bases. V shed 5 bases, J shed 0 bases, and the junction held 6 bases outside the gene matches. This CDR3 is 15 amino acids long. Germline loops: CDR1 LNHDA, CDR2 SQIVND (reference sequence). Written as DNA, the CDR3 is TGTGCCAGTAGTTTGAGACAGGGCATGAACACTGAAGCTTTCTTT. Its protein is CASSLRQGMNTEAFF. Based on the CDR3 plus reference TRBV19 and TRBJ1-1, the full variable domain is DGGITQSPKYLFRKEGQNVTLSCEQNLNHDAMYWYRQDPGQGLRLIYYSQIVNDFQKGDIAEGYSVSREKKESFPLTVTSAQKNPTAFYLCASSLRQGMNTEAFFGQGTRLTVV.

This chain uses TRBV5-1 with TRBJ2-1; 11 nucleotides line up with TRBD2. The junction had 3 bases not matched to a gene; V was cut back by 2 bases and J by 2 bases. Germline V gives CDR1 SGHRS, CDR2 YFSETQ. The CDR3 sequence is 16 residues long. This chain's CDR3 is CASSFIAGGTYNEQFF. The CDR3 bases are TGCGCCAGCAGCTTCATAGCGGGGGGGACCTACAATGAGCAGTTCTTC.

This clone was seen a single time. The J gene is TRBJ1-5, the V gene TRBV6-5; D gene unclear. CDR3 length: 15 amino acids. CDR1 is MNHEY, CDR2 SVGAGI, per germline. Trimming stripped 4 bases from V and 0 bases from J, with 10 bases between. The CDR3 DNA follows: TGTGCCAGCAGTTCCGCCCAGGTTAGCAATCAGCCCCAGCATTTT. Translation gives CASSSAQVSNQPQHF.

V and J are TRBV28 and TRBJ2-7, with 9 bases lining up with TRBD1. V lost 6 bases and J lost 0; bases outside the gene matches: 6. The germline V gene encodes CDR1 MDHEN and CDR2 SYDVKM. The CDR3 is 15 residues long. The CDR3 coding sequence is TGTGCCAGCAGGCTCGGGACAGGGAGCTCCTACGAGCAGTACTTC. This sequence encodes CASRLGTGSSYEQYF.

The chain is built from TRBV7-2 and TRBJ2-7, with D tentatively TRBD2 (5 bases). CDR3 size: 16 residues. V shed 0 bases and J shed 6 bases, with 18 bases lying between them. Germline CDR1 SGHTA, CDR2 FQGNSA. The CDR3 here is CASSLAQSRSGSEQYF. For the CDR3, the DNA is TGTGCCAGCAGCTTAGCGCAGTCCAGATCGGGAAGCGAGCAGTACTTC.

This sequence joins TRBV29-1 and TRBJ2-5, with TRBD2 matching over 9 bases. This CDR3 has 15 amino acids. Germline V gene sequence: CDR1 SQVTM, CDR2 ANQGSEA. The V and J ends lost 3 bases and 2 bases, in that order; junction bases with no gene match: 7. CDR3 sequence reads: CSVDWLAGFQETQYF. The CDR3 nucleotides are TGCAGCGTTGACTGGCTAGCGGGGTTTCAAGAGACCCAGTACTTC. Together with reference TRBV29-1 and TRBJ2-5, the CDR3 gives the full variable domain: SAVISQKPSRDICQRGTSLTIQCQVDSQVTMMFWYRQQPGQSLTLIATANQGSEATYESGFVIDKFPISRPNLTFSTLTVSNMSPEDSSIYLCSVDWLAGFQETQYFGPGTRLLVL.

This clone showed up just a few times. V is TRBV19 and J is TRBJ1-6; a possible D gene is TRBD1 (6 bases). The CDR3 has 15 residues. Trimming took 1 base from V and 7 from J, leaving 11 bases between them. CDR1 is LNHDA, CDR2 SQIVND, per germline (reference sequence). The DNA of the CDR3 is TGTGCCAGTAGTATAGGTGGGACAACCAATTCACCCCTCCACTTT. Translating it yields CASSIGGTTNSPLHF.

This clone appeared once. The chain employs TRBV19 and TRBJ2-2, with TRBD1 identical over 11 bases. CDR3 length: 16 amino acids. J gave up 2 bases and V 7 bases, and 6 bases lay outside the gene matches. Germline loops: CDR1 LNHDA, CDR2 SQIVND (reference sequence). CDR3 DNA sequence: TGTGCCAGTAAATCCGGGACAGGGGGAAACACCGGGGAGCTGTTTTTT. It translates to CASKSGTGGNTGELFF.

The chain links TRBV28 to TRBJ1-4; D uncertain. The CDR3 covers 18 residues. CDR1 MDHEN and CDR2 SYDVKM come from the germline V gene. V was clipped by 2 bases and J by 1 base, with 17 bases between them. Here the CDR3 DNA reads TGTGCCAGCAGTTTAGCGGCCCCAGGACTGGGAACTAATGAAAAACTGTTTTTT. Amino acid sequence: CASSLAAPGLGTNEKLFF. Drawing the rest from reference TRBV28 and TRBJ1-4, the complete variable domain is DVKVTQSSRYLVKRTGEKVFLECVQDMDHENMFWYRQDPGLGLRLIYFSYDVKMKEKGDIPEGYSVSREKKERFSLILESASTNQTSMYLCASSLAAPGLGTNEKLFFGSGTQLSVL.

The CDR3, as DNA: TGTGCCAGCAGTGAAGCTAGCGGGGGGCCCCAGACCCAGTACTTC. Encoded protein: CASSEASGGPQTQYF. This chain uses TRBV2 with TRBJ2-5; 10 nucleotides agree with TRBD2. The germline V gene encodes CDR1 SNHLY and CDR2 FYNNEI. CDR3 length equals 15 residues. J was trimmed by 6 bases and V by 0 bases; bases with no gene match: 4. The variable domain in full, completed from reference TRBV2 and TRBJ2-5, reads EPEVTQTPSHQVTQMGQEVILRCVPISNHLYFYWYRQILGQKVEFLVSFYNNEISEKSEIFDDQFSVERPDGSNFTLKIRSTKLEDSAMYFCASSEASGGPQTQYFGPGTRLLVL.

The chain is built from TRBV4-3 and TRBJ2-5; possibly TRBD2 for D (6 bases). The DNA end is a closer match to TRBJ2-7, so the J assignment may be wrong. The CDR3 consists of 15 residues. From germline, CDR1 is LGHNA and CDR2 YSLEER. The CDR3 here is CASSRITGSSYEQYF. In nucleotides, the CDR3 is TGCGCCAGCAGCCGGATTACCGGGAGCTCCTACGAGCAGTACTTC.

J is TRBJ2-7 and V is TRBV4-1; D gene ambiguous. Germline V gene lookup returns CDR1 MGHRA and CDR2 YSYEKL. V was pared by 0 bases and J by 3 bases, with 6 bases between. The CDR3 covers 13 residues. The DNA for the CDR3 is TGCGCCAGCAGCCAAGATAGCAGCTACGAGCAGTACTTC. This sequence encodes CASSQDSSYEQYF.